Presented here are 5 T cell receptor beta chains from one specimen sequenced in a study of cytomegalovirus exposure and HLA in healthy donors. Primers: 60 Vbeta forward and 13 Jbeta reverse. Assay: immunoSEQ multiplex PCR; the TCRdb copy retains only in-frame clones and omits some. The sample comprises 110,000 to 150,000 clones, roughly 71% of which are singletons, and about 6.4% rests with the top ten. Sequencing was performed on PBMCs. The receptors stem from a man aged 25 to 40 in good health and CMV-seronegative.

V and J are TRBV13 and TRBJ2-7; D is possibly TRBD1 (5 bases). The CDR3 extends over 14 amino acids. V dropped 0 bases and J dropped 2 bases, with 8 bases sitting between them. Germline values: CDR1 PRHDT, CDR2 FYEKMQ (reference sequence). The CDR3 nucleotides are TGTGCCAGCAGCTTAGGGACAGATCCCTACGAGCAGTACTTC. It is translated as CASSLGTDPYEQYF.

This chain connects TRBV29-1 to TRBJ1-2; 8 bases fit TRBD1. Trimming took 5 bases from V and 4 from J; bases not matched to a gene: 3. In germline, CDR1 is SQVTM, CDR2 ANQGSEA. The CDR3 spans 12 residues. The CDR3: CSVPGGGYGYTF. The CDR3 DNA sequence: TGCAGCGTTCCAGGGGGCGGCTATGGCTACACCTTC.

This clone came up once. The rearrangement links TRBV20-1 to TRBJ1-2; D unresolved. The CDR3 is 9 amino acids. From germline, CDR1 is DFQATT and CDR2 SNEGSKA (reference sequence). The CDR3: CCYGDGYTF. The CDR3 coding sequence is TGCTGTTACGGGGATGGCTACACCTTC.

This clone turned up a few times. The CDR3 DNA is TGCAGCGACTCGACTAGAGGTGCTGAGCAGTTCTTC. Its protein is CSDSTRGAEQFF. The chain employs TRBV29-1 and TRBJ2-1, with a weak D call TRBD2 (6 bases). Germline V gene sequence: CDR1 SQVTM, CDR2 ANQGSEA. Trimming took off 7 bases at V and 9 bases at J, with 16 bases between the two ends. The CDR3 has 12 residues.

J is TRBJ2-1 and V is TRBV11-2; 8 bases are shared with TRBD1. Germline CDR1 and CDR2: SGHAT and FQNNGV. This CDR3 is built from 17 residues. Losses at the gene ends were 5 bases for V and 4 bases for J; bases not matched to a gene: 13. Here the CDR3 DNA reads TGTGCCAGCAGCCCCTACGAGGACAGGGCTCGATACAATGAGCAGTTCTTC. It translates to CASSPYEDRARYNEQFF.